These 19 T cell receptor beta chains were sequenced from one sample in a study of tumor and adjacent non-tumor tissue in lung cancer. RNA was extracted from bulk tissue without any cell sorting. More than 3 cm separated this lung sample from the edge of the tumor. A modified ARM-PCR protocol with three rounds of nested PCR amplified TCRbeta. MiXCR, run by TCRdb on the multiplex PCR reads, gives a single entry per CDR3 protein. The sample has roughly 120,000 distinct CDR3 sequences, roughly three fifths seen once; the top ten hold under 20%. Material: distant non-tumor lung tissue. The receptor set was obtained from a man in his sixties with non-small cell lung cancer.

Concerning this clonotype itself: The conserved phenylalanine or tryptophan normally closing the CDR3 is absent here, so this likely arose from a read error. The DNA is omitted, as the CDR3 cannot be located on it reliably, and the CDR3 follows TCRdb's listing. J is TRBJ2-1 and V is TRBV20-1; TRBD2, the table's D call, lacks a check against the DNA. The CDR3 region is 15 residues in length, termini included. The germline gives CDR1 DFQATT, CDR2 SNEGSKA (reference sequence). Here the CDR3 reads CSADRTSGRGDEQFL.

Comments on this clonotype: A much larger clone differs by one base, so this may be a read error. The V and J genes are TRBV20-1 and TRBJ2-1, with D maybe TRBD2 (5 bases). Germline V gives CDR1 DFQATT, CDR2 SNEGSKA (reference sequence). This CDR3 contains 14 residues. In DNA, the CDR3 is TGCAGTACTAGAGATCTTAGCTCCTACAATGAGCAGTTCTTC. It yields the protein CSTRDLSSYNEQFF.

In this sample, this clonotype turned up many times. The chain joins TRBV5-4 to TRBJ2-7; 13 bases line up with TRBD2. The CDR3 runs 17 residues. V lost 2 bases and J lost 5; bases outside the gene matches: 10. CDR1 SGHNT and CDR2 YYREEE come from the germline V gene (reference sequence). The CDR3: CASSFPWTSGSNHEQYF. As DNA, the CDR3 is TGTGCCAGCAGCTTTCCGTGGACTAGCGGGAGTAACCACGAGCAGTACTTC.

A remark on this clonotype: This clone may be a read error of a much larger clone one base away. The chain has TRBV5-1 and TRBJ1-5, with unresolved D. CDR1 SGHRS and CDR2 YFSETQ come from the germline V gene. The CDR3 sequence is 15 residues long. V lost 0 bases to trimming and J lost 2 bases, with 9 bases between them. CDR3 nucleotide sequence: TGCGCCAGCAGCTTGGACTCGCAGGGCAATCAGCCCCAGCATTTT. Amino acids: CASSLDSQGNQPQHF.

As for this clonotype: A much larger clone lies a single base off, so this may be a read error. The rearrangement joins TRBV5-1 to TRBJ1-2; D is perhaps TRBD1 (5 bases). This CDR3 spans 15 amino acids. In germline, CDR1 is SGHRS, CDR2 YFSETQ. DNA for the CDR3: TGCGCCAGCAGATTGGATGGACAAGCTAACTATGGCTACACCTTC. It codes for CASRLDGQANYGYTF.

On this clonotype: Since the CDR3 does not end with the conserved phenylalanine or tryptophan, this likely comes from a read error. The gene calls are TRBV6-5 and TRBJ1-6; D might be TRBD1 (5 bases). Germline-derived CDR1 and CDR2 are MNHEY and SVGAGI. CDR3 length: 14 amino acids. Trimming stripped 4 bases from V and 10 bases from J, with 14 bases between. The CDR3 loop reads CASSSDRGGSPLHS. The CDR3, as DNA: TGTGCCAGCAGTTCGGATAGGGGAGGCTCACCCCTCCACTCT.

On this clonotype itself: The junction departs from the called germline gene at one end, perhaps through a read error. The V gene is TRBV4-3, the J gene TRBJ2-1, with TRBD1 matching over 7 bases. From germline, CDR1 is LGHNA and CDR2 YSLEER. CDR3 length equals 16 residues. The CDR3 region is CAGSQDPGQMYNEQFF. The CDR3 DNA sequence: TGCGCCGGCAGTCAAGATCCGGGACAGATGTACAATGAGCAGTTCTTC.

The chain carries TRBV5-1 and TRBJ2-4; D gene uncertain. The CDR3 contains 14 residues. Germline CDR1 reads SGHRS; CDR2 reads YFSETQ. Trimming shortened V by 0 bases and J by 6 bases, and 10 bases separated the two germline ends. CDR3 in amino acids: CASSLDMGGNIQYF. In DNA, the CDR3 is TGCGCCAGCAGCTTGGATATGGGTGGAAACATTCAGTACTTC.

As concerns this clonotype: It is likely a read error, because the conserved phenylalanine at the end of the CDR3 is missing. This CDR3 is CASSEERGRVTHQPQHL. DNA for the CDR3: TGTGCCAGCAGCGAAGAGCGGGGGAGGGTGACTCATCAGCCCCAGCATTTG. The chain recombines TRBV6-1 with TRBJ1-5, with a tentative D call TRBD1 (5 bases). The length of the CDR3 is 17 residues. From germline, CDR1 is MNHNS and CDR2 SASEGT.

This clonotype appeared many times. This sequence joins TRBV29-1 and TRBJ1-4, with 7 bases matching TRBD1. V dropped 7 bases and J dropped 6; count of bases not matched to a gene: 5. Germline assignment: CDR1 SQVTM and CDR2 ANQGSEA. The CDR3 runs to 12 residues. The CDR3 sequence: CSAGQLDEKLFF. The CDR3 region has the DNA TGCAGCGCGGGACAGCTGGATGAAAAACTGTTTTTT.

This clonotype was seen at least ten times. The V gene is TRBV28, the J gene TRBJ2-1; 10 bases are a match to TRBD1. The germline V gene has CDR1 MDHEN and CDR2 SYDVKM. CDR3 length: 12 amino acids. Trimming at V came to 4 bases and at J to 15 bases, leaving 6 bases not matched to a gene. CDR3 DNA: TGTGCCAGCAGTTCCACGCGGGACAGGGGGTTCTTC. Its protein product is CASSSTRDRGFF.

Concerning this clonotype itself: A much larger clone differs by one base, so this may be a read error. The gene calls are TRBV12-3 or TRBV12-4 and TRBJ1-6; the D is unclear. The CDR3 is made up of 12 amino acids. V lost 3 bases and J 11 bases, leaving 8 bases between the germline ends. The CDR3 is CASSFLVPPLHF. CDR3 coding DNA: TGTGCCAGCAGTTTCTTAGTCCCACCCCTCCACTTT.

The chain is built from TRBV6-5 and TRBJ2-1; 8 bases map to TRBD2. Germline trimming cut 0 bases from V and 3 bases from J; bases unmatched to any gene: 10. The CDR3 is made up of 18 amino acids. Germline CDR1 MNHEY, CDR2 SVGAGI. The CDR3 loop is CASSYSRGVADLYNEQFF. In DNA, the CDR3 is TGTGCCAGCAGTTACTCGCGGGGGGTAGCGGATCTCTACAATGAGCAGTTCTTC.

This clonotype was observed a single time. Being one base from a much bigger clone, this may be a read error. The rearrangement links TRBV5-1 to TRBJ1-2, with TRBD1 matching over 8 bases. Trimming took 4 bases from V and 4 from J; bases not matched to a gene: 9. This CDR3 contains 15 residues. CDR1 is SGHRS and CDR2 is YFSETQ in the germline V gene. The CDR3 DNA reads as TGCGCCAGCAGCATCGGACAGGGAGGGAGCTATGGCTACACCTTC. Its protein is CASSIGQGGSYGYTF.

A note on this clonotype: The conserved closing phenylalanine or tryptophan is absent in this CDR3, likely reflecting a read error. V gene TRBV4-3 combines with J gene TRBJ2-7; 7 bases are a match to TRBD2. The CDR3 consists of 15 residues. Germline CDR1 reads LGHNA; CDR2 reads YSLEER. In DNA, the CDR3 is TGCGCCAGCAGCCAGTCCGGGCGGGAGTTCGACGATCAGTACCTC. As protein: CASSQSGREFDDQYL.

This clonotype is labeled medium-sized. V usage is TRBV11-3 and J usage is TRBJ2-1; 9 positions agree with TRBD2. The CDR3 spans 17 residues. V was pared by 8 bases and J by 2 bases, with 13 bases of the junction left unmatched. Looked up from germline, CDR1 is SGHNT and CDR2 is YENEEA. The CDR3 spells CASREAGAGGTYNEQFF. CDR3 DNA sequence: TGTGCCAGCCGAGAGGCGGGAGCGGGGGGAACCTACAATGAGCAGTTCTTC. Based on the CDR3 plus reference TRBV11-3 and TRBJ2-1, the full variable domain is EAGVVQSPRYKIIEKKQPVAFWCNPISGHNTLYWYLQNLGQGPELLIRYENEEAVDDSQLPKDRFSAERLKGVDSTLKIQPAELGDSAVYLCASREAGAGGTYNEQFFGPGTRLTVL.

This clonotype was observed many times. The V call is TRBV5-6, the J call TRBJ2-3, with D possibly being TRBD1 (6 bases). The CDR3 is 15 residues long. The V end was cut by 0 bases, the J end by 1 base, with 9 bases between. Germline CDR1 and CDR2: SGHDT and YYEEEE. CDR3 DNA: TGTGCCAGCAGCTTGGAGGGGGTGGGCACAGATACGCAGTATTTT. Its translation: CASSLEGVGTDTQYF.

Ten or more counts support this clonotype. V gene TRBV12-5 combines with J gene TRBJ2-3, with D unresolved. Trimming stripped 2 bases from V and 9 bases from J, with 0 bases between. The length of the CDR3 is 9 residues. Germline CDR1 reads LGHNT; CDR2 reads FRNRAP. CDR3 region: CASGLTQYF. In DNA, the CDR3 is TGTGCTAGTGGTTTGACGCAGTATTTT.

In the case of this clonotype: Here the CDR3 omits its conserved ending phenylalanine or tryptophan, so a read error is the likely source. The chain uses TRBV4-2 and TRBJ2-4; no definite D call. The CDR3 length is 19 residues. The germline V gene has CDR1 LGHNA and CDR2 YNFKEQ. Trimming removed 1 base at V and 0 bases at J, with 19 bases between. CDR3: CASSQAQATRSLAKNIQYL. The DNA of the CDR3 is TGTGCCAGCAGCCAAGCGCAGGCTACCAGATCGTTAGCCAAAAACATTCAGTACCTC.